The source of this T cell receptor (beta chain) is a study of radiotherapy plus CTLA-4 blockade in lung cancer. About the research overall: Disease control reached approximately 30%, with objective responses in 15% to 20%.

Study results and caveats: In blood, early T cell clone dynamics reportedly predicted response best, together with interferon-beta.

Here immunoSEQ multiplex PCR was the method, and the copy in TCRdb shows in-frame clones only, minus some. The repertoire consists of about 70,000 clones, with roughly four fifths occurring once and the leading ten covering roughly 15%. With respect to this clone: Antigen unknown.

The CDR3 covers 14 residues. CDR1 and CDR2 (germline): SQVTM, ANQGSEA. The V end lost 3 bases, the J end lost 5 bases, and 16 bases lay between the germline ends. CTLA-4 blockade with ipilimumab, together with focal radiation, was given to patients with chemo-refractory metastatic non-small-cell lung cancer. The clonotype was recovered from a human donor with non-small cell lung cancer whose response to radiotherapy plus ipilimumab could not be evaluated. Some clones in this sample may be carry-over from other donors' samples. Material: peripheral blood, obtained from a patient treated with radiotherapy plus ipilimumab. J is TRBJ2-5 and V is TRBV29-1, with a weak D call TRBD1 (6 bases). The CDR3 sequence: CSVEGQGLQETQYF. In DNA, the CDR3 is TGCAGCGTTGAGGGGCAGGGGCTACAGGAGACCCAGTACTTC.